This T cell receptor (beta chain) was observed in a study of blood T cell repertoires in COVID-19 (dated by TCRdb to between 2020 and 2021). Concerning the study at large: Samples covering the acute and convalescent phases of COVID-19 were provided by collaborators in the United States, Italy and Spain. Samples came from the ongoing ImmuneRACE study (first 160 participants) plus 1,254 subjects from 6 global collaborators. Subjects who had been exposed to COVID-19, were actively infected with it, or had recovered from it provided the deeply sampled blood TCRbeta repertoires that made up the dataset. Where HLA class I and class II types were available, the types were taken from metadata supplied by the sample provider, not from assay-based typing. Nearly every sample came with metadata listing a de-identified subject ID, COVID-19 status, age in years and sex. A freely available public database, intended as a resource for researchers studying the immune response to SARS-CoV-2, is where the repertoires were released. The prospective study material was composed of cDNA or gDNA derived from T cells, B-cell-depleted T cells, or PBMCs.

Regarding this clone: No antigen is known for it. Base qualities are missing; no much larger clone stands one base away.

Each collaborating institution followed its own protocols to collect whole blood in K2EDTA tubes. For TCRbeta analysis, collaborators shipped samples in one of three forms: frozen whole blood, isolated PBMCs, or DNA extracted from either of those sample types. Overall results and qualifications from the work: The amount of clinical and demographic metadata varied by source and participant and was provided uncurated.

From a lookup of the germline V gene, CDR1 and CDR2 are MNHEY and SVGAGI. From the cysteine up to the phenylalanine, the CDR3 has a length of 14 residues. Only the CDR3 portion is preserved as DNA: 42 bases, with reading frame beginning at the first base. Deletion took 5 bases off V and 1 base off J, with a span of 9 bases between the germline ends. The immunoSEQ Assay, a bias-controlled multiplex PCR, was used to amplify TCRbeta CDR3 regions from genomic DNA. Regarding the original processing steps: The number of nucleated cells in each sample was estimated from the amplification of reference gene primers within the assay. Sequence reads were collapsed and filtered to measure the absolute abundance of every unique TCRbeta CDR3 rearrangement. For each sample, productive Simpson clonality was calculated by taking the square root of Simpson's diversity index across productive rearrangements. Sourced from immuneACCESS, this table was stored by TCRdb with only in-frame sequences that have V and J called. A share of the clones is absent; for the studies checked, an unresolved V gene accounts for under half, and the remainder has no known explanation. The V and J calls and clone size come from that table; D and trimming were worked out from the DNA. The sample has about 110,000 clones on record, approximately 90% of them singletons. The top ten clonotypes cover less than 1.5% of the sample.

The rearranged chain carries TRBV6-5 and TRBJ2-4; the D gene is perhaps TRBD1, on 5 matching bases. The sample taken for sequencing was peripheral blood. This TCR was sampled from a human donor in a cohort sampled during active COVID-19. The DNA reads as follows: TGTGCCAGCAGTCAGGGTGGCGCCAAAAACATTCAGTACTTC. It codes for CASSQGGAKNIQYF.